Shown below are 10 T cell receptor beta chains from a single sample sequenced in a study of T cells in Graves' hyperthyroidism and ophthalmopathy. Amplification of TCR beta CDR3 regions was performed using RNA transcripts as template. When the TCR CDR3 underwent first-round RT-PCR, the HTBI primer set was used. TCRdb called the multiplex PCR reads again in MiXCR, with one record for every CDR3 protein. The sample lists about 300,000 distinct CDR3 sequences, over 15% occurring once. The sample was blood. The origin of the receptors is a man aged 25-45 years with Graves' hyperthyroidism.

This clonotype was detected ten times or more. The CDR3 region is CASSYSWSISTDTQYF. The CDR3 region has the DNA TGTGCCAGCAGTTACTCGTGGAGTATAAGCACAGATACGCAGTATTTT. This chain joins TRBV6-5 and TRBJ2-3, with D uncertain. CDR3 length equals 16 residues. Germline V gene lookup returns CDR1 MNHEY and CDR2 SVGAGI. The V and J ends lost 0 bases and 0 bases respectively, with 10 bases between them.

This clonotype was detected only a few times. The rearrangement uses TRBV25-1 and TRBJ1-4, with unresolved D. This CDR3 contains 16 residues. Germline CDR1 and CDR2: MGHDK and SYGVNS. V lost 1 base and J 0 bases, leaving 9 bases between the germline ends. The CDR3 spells CASSESHTSTNEKLFF. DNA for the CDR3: TGTGCCAGCAGTGAATCCCACACCTCAACTAATGAAAAACTGTTTTTT. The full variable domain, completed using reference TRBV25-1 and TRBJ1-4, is EADIYQTPRYLVIGTGKKITLECSQTMGHDKMYWYQQDPGMELHLIHYSYGVNSTEKGDLSSESTVSRIRTEHFPLTLESARPSHTSQYLCASSESHTSTNEKLFFGSGTQLSVL.

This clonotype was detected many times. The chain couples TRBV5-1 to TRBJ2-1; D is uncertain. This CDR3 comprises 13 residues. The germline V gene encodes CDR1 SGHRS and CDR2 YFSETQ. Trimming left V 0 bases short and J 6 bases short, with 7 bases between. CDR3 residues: CASSLGVPNEQFF. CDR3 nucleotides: TGCGCCAGCAGCTTGGGGGTCCCCAATGAGCAGTTCTTC.

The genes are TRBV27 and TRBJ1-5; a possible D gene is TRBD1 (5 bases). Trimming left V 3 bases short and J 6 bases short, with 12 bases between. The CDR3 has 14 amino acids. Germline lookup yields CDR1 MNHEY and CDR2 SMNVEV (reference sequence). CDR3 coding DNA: TGTGCCAGCAGTTTGTCAGGGATTGGTCAGCCCCAGCATTTT. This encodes CASSLSGIGQPQHF.

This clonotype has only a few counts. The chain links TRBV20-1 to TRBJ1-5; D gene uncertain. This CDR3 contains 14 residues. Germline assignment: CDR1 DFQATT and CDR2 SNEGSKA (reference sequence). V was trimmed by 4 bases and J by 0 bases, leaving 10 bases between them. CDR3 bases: TGCAGTGCTACCGCAGAATATAGCAATCAGCCCCAGCATTTT. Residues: CSATAEYSNQPQHF.

CDR3 sequence: CASSFRAVSSNTEAFF. The DNA of the CDR3 is TGTGCCAGCAGCTTTAGGGCAGTTAGTTCTAACACTGAAGCTTTCTTT. The V and J genes are TRBV5-5 and TRBJ1-1, with D hard to call. CDR1 and CDR2 (germline): SGHKS, YYEKEE (reference sequence). V was cut by 2 bases and J by 2 bases, with 16 bases left in between. The CDR3 totals 16 residues.

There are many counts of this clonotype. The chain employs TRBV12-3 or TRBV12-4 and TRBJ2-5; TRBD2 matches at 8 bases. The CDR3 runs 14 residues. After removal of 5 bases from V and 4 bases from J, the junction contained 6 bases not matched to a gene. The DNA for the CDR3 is TGTGCCAGCAGTCCGGGGGGGCCCAGAGAGACCCAGTACTTC. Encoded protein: CASSPGGPRETQYF.

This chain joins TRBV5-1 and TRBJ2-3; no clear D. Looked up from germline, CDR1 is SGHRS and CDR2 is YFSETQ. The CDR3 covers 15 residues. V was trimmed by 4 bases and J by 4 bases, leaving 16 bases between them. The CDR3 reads CASSVDGALADTQYF. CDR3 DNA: TGCGCCAGCAGCGTAGATGGAGCGTTGGCAGATACGCAGTATTTT.

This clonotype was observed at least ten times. CDR3: CASSEAAGGKAFF. CDR3 in DNA: TGTGCCAGCAGTGAAGCGGCAGGGGGAAAAGCTTTCTTT. This chain joins TRBV2 and TRBJ1-1; 7 bases are a match to TRBD1. The V segment lost 0 bases and the J segment 9 bases; nucleotides outside the gene matches: 4. CDR3 size: 13 residues. CDR1 and CDR2 (germline): SNHLY, FYNNEI.

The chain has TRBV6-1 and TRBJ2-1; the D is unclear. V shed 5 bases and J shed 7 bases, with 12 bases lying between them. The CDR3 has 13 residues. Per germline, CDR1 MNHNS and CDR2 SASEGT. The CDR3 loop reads CASSYRGVNEQFF. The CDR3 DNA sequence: TGTGCCAGCAGTTATCGTGGGGTGAATGAGCAGTTCTTC.